This T cell receptor beta chain was profiled in a study of blood T cell repertoires in COVID-19. In the study overall: Samples representing acute and convalescent COVID-19 were sourced from the United States, Italy and Spain.

Here immunoSEQ multiplex PCR was the method, and the copy in TCRdb shows in-frame clones only, minus some. The data contain nearly 300,000 clones, around nine tenths of them seen just once; the ten biggest clones take up roughly 2.8%. Unmatched junction bases numbered 2, after V lost 2 bases and J lost 3 bases. The germline V gene has CDR1 SGHRS and CDR2 YFSETQ. The CDR3 length is 14 residues. Input material: PBMCs or T cells enriched from blood (not recorded which). The TCR sequence derives from a woman between 45 and 65 years old who had been exposed to COVID-19. The V gene is TRBV5-1, the J gene TRBJ2-5; the match to TRBD2 covers 9 bases. The CDR3 sequence: CASSFGGGEETQYF. The CDR3 DNA reads TGCGCCAGCAGCTTTGGCGGGGGGGAAGAGACCCAGTACTTC.